Listed below are T cell receptor beta chains from one sample, sequenced in a study of blood T cell repertoires in COVID-19. Clones were read by immunoSEQ multiplex PCR, and TCRdb kept only the in-frame ones, dropping some. In the table there are about 100,000 clones, roughly 80% of which are singletons. Sequenced: peripheral blood. Receptors were obtained from a woman aged 55-75 years with acute or convalescent COVID-19. CDR3s include the opening cysteine and the closing phenylalanine or tryptophan. Each record gives: clone size, CDR3 length, J gene, D gene, V gene, CDR3 DNA, CDR3 protein. D genes are given only for firm matches. Size is stated for part of the rows, as once, few or many counts, or as a class when the clone is expanded.

clone size: NA
CDR3 length: 15
J gene: TRBJ2-7
D gene: NA
V gene: TRBV5-6
CDR3 DNA: TGTGCCAGCAGCTTGCGGGGTCAGGGGGGCTTGGAGCAGTACTTC
CDR3 protein: CASSLRGQGGLEQYF

clone size: NA
CDR3 length: 17
J gene: TRBJ1-5
D gene: TRBD1
V gene: TRBV7-6
CDR3 DNA: TGTGCCAGCAGCGCCTCCCCTGACAGGGAAGGCAATCAGCCCCAGCATTTT
CDR3 protein: CASSASPDREGNQPQHF

clone size: few
CDR3 length: 15
J gene: TRBJ1-2
D gene: TRBD1
V gene: TRBV9
CDR3 DNA: TGTGCCAGCAGCGGGAGACAGGGTGATTTTTCTGGCTACACCTTC
CDR3 protein: CASSGRQGDFSGYTF

clone size: NA
CDR3 length: 13
J gene: TRBJ1-2
D gene: NA
V gene: TRBV5-4
CDR3 DNA: TGTGCCAGCAGCCCAGACAGGAACTATGGCTACACCTTC
CDR3 protein: CASSPDRNYGYTF

clone size: NA
CDR3 length: 14
J gene: TRBJ2-5
D gene: NA
V gene: TRBV5-1
CDR3 DNA: TGCGCCAGCAGCTTTGGGGCAGCCCAAGAGACCCAGTACTTC
CDR3 protein: CASSFGAAQETQYF

clone size: NA
CDR3 length: 13
J gene: TRBJ2-7
D gene: NA
V gene: TRBV6-5
CDR3 DNA: TGTGCCAGCAGTTACTCGTCGGTCTACGAGCAGTACTTC
CDR3 protein: CASSYSSVYEQYF

clone size: few
CDR3 length: 15
J gene: TRBJ2-2
D gene: TRBD1
V gene: TRBV25-1
CDR3 DNA: TGTGCCAGCAGAGGACAGGGAACGAACACCGGGGAGCTGTTTTTT
CDR3 protein: CASRGQGTNTGELFF

clone size: NA
CDR3 length: 11
J gene: TRBJ2-5
D gene: NA
V gene: TRBV2
CDR3 DNA: TGTGCCAGCCTCAGGGCGGAGACCCAGTACTTC
CDR3 protein: CASLRAETQYF

clone size: NA
CDR3 length: 14
J gene: TRBJ1-1
D gene: NA
V gene: TRBV11-1
CDR3 DNA: TGTGCCAGCAGCTTACGGGCAGGGGTAACTGAAGCTTTCTTT
CDR3 protein: CASSLRAGVTEAFF

clone size: NA
CDR3 length: 15
J gene: TRBJ2-4
D gene: TRBD2
V gene: TRBV27
CDR3 DNA: TGTGCCAGCAGTTCCTGGGGTAGCGGGGGAGGCATTCAGTACTTC
CDR3 protein: CASSSWGSGGGIQYF